These T cell receptor beta chains were read from a single sample in a study of T cell responses to AZD1222 COVID-19 vaccine. The data were produced by immunoSEQ multiplex PCR, yet TCRdb's version contains in-frame clones alone and is incomplete. The sample consists of about 190,000 clones, approximately 91% of them appearing once. Here the sequenced sample was peripheral blood, taken on day 0 of AZD1222 vaccination. The receptor source for this set is an adult in good health. Each CDR3 is given with its conserved first and last residue. D genes are given only for firm matches. Clone size is stated in some rows and not others, as once, few, many or a class when expanded.

D gene: TRBD1; V gene: TRBV18; J gene: TRBJ1-1; clone size: -; CDR3 DNA: TGTGCCAGCTCACCTCTACAGGGGGAAACTGAAGCTTTCTTT; CDR3 protein: CASSPLQGETEAFF
D gene: -; V gene: TRBV29-1; J gene: TRBJ2-7; clone size: -; CDR3 DNA: TGCAGCGTAGTCGACGGTAGAAGCTCCTACGAGCAGTACTTC; CDR3 protein: CSVVDGRSSYEQYF
D gene: -; V gene: TRBV3-1/TRBV3-2; J gene: TRBJ2-3; clone size: -; CDR3 DNA: TGTGCCAGCAGCCTACTAGGCACAGATACGCAGTATTTT; CDR3 protein: CASSLLGTDTQYF
D gene: -; V gene: TRBV27; J gene: TRBJ2-7; clone size: -; CDR3 DNA: TGTGCCAGCAGTTTATCCTACAAATACGAGCAGTACTTC; CDR3 protein: CASSLSYKYEQYF
D gene: -; V gene: TRBV4-3; J gene: TRBJ2-5; clone size: -; CDR3 DNA: TGCGCCAGCAGTAGACAGGGGAGGGGAGAGACCCAGTACTTC; CDR3 protein: CASSRQGRGETQYF
D gene: -; V gene: TRBV27; J gene: TRBJ2-7; clone size: -; CDR3 DNA: TGTGCCAGCAGTTTCCTCAGCAGTAGGAACTACGAGCAGTACTTC; CDR3 protein: CASSFLSSRNYEQYF
D gene: -; V gene: TRBV5-1; J gene: TRBJ2-7; clone size: -; CDR3 DNA: TGCGCCAGCAGCTGGTCCGGGAGCTCCTACGAGCAGTACTTC; CDR3 protein: CASSWSGSSYEQYF
D gene: -; V gene: TRBV6-5; J gene: TRBJ1-3; clone size: -; CDR3 DNA: TGTGCCAGCACGGGCTGGGAGGGAAACACCATATATTTT; CDR3 protein: CASTGWEGNTIYF
D gene: TRBD1; V gene: TRBV24-1; J gene: TRBJ2-4; clone size: few; CDR3 DNA: TGTGCCACCAGTGACACAGGGGAAGCCAAAAACATTCAGTACTTC; CDR3 protein: CATSDTGEAKNIQYF
D gene: -; V gene: TRBV28; J gene: TRBJ1-6; clone size: -; CDR3 DNA: TGTGCCAGCAGTTTGGGCAGAGGGAGCTCCTATAATTCACCCCTCCACTTT; CDR3 protein: CASSLGRGSSYNSPLHF
D gene: TRBD1; V gene: TRBV20-1; J gene: TRBJ1-2; clone size: -; CDR3 DNA: TGCAGTGGACAGGGCAATGGCTACACCTTC; CDR3 protein: CSGQGNGYTF
D gene: TRBD2; V gene: TRBV2; J gene: TRBJ2-1; clone size: -; CDR3 DNA: TGTGCCAGCAGTGAGCTAGCGGGTCACAATGAGCAGTTCTTC; CDR3 protein: CASSELAGHNEQFF
D gene: TRBD1; V gene: TRBV5-1; J gene: TRBJ1-2; clone size: -; CDR3 DNA: TGCGCCAGCAGCTTGCAAGGACAGGAGGGTGGCTACACCTTC; CDR3 protein: CASSLQGQEGGYTF
D gene: -; V gene: TRBV24-1; J gene: TRBJ2-5; clone size: -; CDR3 DNA: TGTGCCACCAGTGGTGGAGGGTGGGGGGAGACCCAGTACTTC; CDR3 protein: CATSGGGWGETQYF
D gene: -; V gene: TRBV27; J gene: TRBJ2-7; clone size: once; CDR3 DNA: TGTGCCAGCAGTTCCCCCTCGAACCCCTACGAGCAGTACTTC; CDR3 protein: CASSSPSNPYEQYF
D gene: -; V gene: TRBV4-2; J gene: TRBJ1-4; clone size: -; CDR3 DNA: TGTGCCAGCAGCCAAGTCAAATTGGGTGAAAAACTGTTTTTT; CDR3 protein: CASSQVKLGEKLFF
D gene: -; V gene: TRBV19; J gene: TRBJ2-1; clone size: -; CDR3 DNA: TGTGCCAGTAGCAATACGCTGGACAATGAGCAGTTCTTC; CDR3 protein: CASSNTLDNEQFF
D gene: TRBD2; V gene: TRBV6-2/TRBV6-3; J gene: TRBJ2-3; clone size: -; CDR3 DNA: TGTGCCAGCAGCCCCGTAAGGGCTAGCGGGAGAGACAGCACAGATACGCAGTATTTT; CDR3 protein: CASSPVRASGRDSTDTQYF
D gene: TRBD2; V gene: TRBV7-2; J gene: TRBJ2-3; clone size: -; CDR3 DNA: TGTGCCAGCAGCTTACCGGGGGGAAGCACAGATACGCAGTATTTT; CDR3 protein: CASSLPGGSTDTQYF
D gene: TRBD1; V gene: TRBV19; J gene: TRBJ1-2; clone size: -; CDR3 DNA: TGTGCCAGTAGCATCAGACAGGGAGACTACTATGGCTACACCTTC; CDR3 protein: CASSIRQGDYYGYTF
D gene: -; V gene: TRBV6-1; J gene: TRBJ1-6; clone size: few; CDR3 DNA: TGTGCCAGCAGTGGCGTGCGGAGCTCCTATAATTCACCCCTCCACTTT; CDR3 protein: CASSGVRSSYNSPLHF
D gene: -; V gene: TRBV2; J gene: TRBJ2-2; clone size: few; CDR3 DNA: TGTGCCAGCATGGGCCCCGCGAACACCGGGGAGCTGTTTTTT; CDR3 protein: CASMGPANTGELFF
D gene: TRBD1; V gene: TRBV11-2; J gene: TRBJ2-1; clone size: -; CDR3 DNA: TGTGCCAGCAGCTTCCGACAGGGGGCTGTAGACAATGAGCAGTTCTTC; CDR3 protein: CASSFRQGAVDNEQFF
D gene: TRBD1; V gene: TRBV6-2/TRBV6-3; J gene: TRBJ2-7; clone size: -; CDR3 DNA: TGTGCCAGCAGTTACTCGATGACAGGGGGCCGCTACGAGCAGTACTTC; CDR3 protein: CASSYSMTGGRYEQYF
D gene: TRBD2; V gene: TRBV5-6; J gene: TRBJ2-1; clone size: -; CDR3 DNA: TGTGCCAGCAGCTGGACTAGCGGGCCCTCCTACAATGAGCAGTTCTTC; CDR3 protein: CASSWTSGPSYNEQFF
D gene: TRBD1; V gene: TRBV4-1; J gene: TRBJ1-5; clone size: once; CDR3 DNA: TGCGCCAGCAGCCAAGGTCGTGGGGACAGGAATCAGCCCCAGCATTTT; CDR3 protein: CASSQGRGDRNQPQHF
D gene: -; V gene: TRBV13; J gene: TRBJ1-1; clone size: once; CDR3 DNA: TGTGCCAGCAGCCAAAACTTGGGCACTGAAGCTTTCTTT; CDR3 protein: CASSQNLGTEAFF
D gene: -; V gene: TRBV6-4; J gene: TRBJ1-5; clone size: -; CDR3 DNA: TGTGCCAGCAGTGACCCGGTTTTACGGGGGCCCCCCCGTTCCTTT; CDR3 protein: CASSDPVLRGPPRSF
D gene: TRBD1; V gene: TRBV20-1; J gene: TRBJ1-6; clone size: -; CDR3 DNA: TGCAGTGCTAGTGGACAGGGAAAAAATTCACCCCTCCACTTT; CDR3 protein: CSASGQGKNSPLHF
D gene: -; V gene: TRBV28; J gene: TRBJ2-7; clone size: -; CDR3 DNA: TGTGCCAGCACCGAGGACGGATCCTACGAGCAGTACTTC; CDR3 protein: CASTEDGSYEQYF
D gene: -; V gene: TRBV11-2; J gene: TRBJ2-1; clone size: -; CDR3 DNA: TGTGCCAGCAGCTTCACTAGGGGCAATGAGCAGTTCTTC; CDR3 protein: CASSFTRGNEQFF
D gene: -; V gene: TRBV6-5; J gene: TRBJ2-7; clone size: -; CDR3 DNA: TGTGCCAGCAGTTACCAAAACCCGCCCTCGGCAGACGAGCAGTACTTC; CDR3 protein: CASSYQNPPSADEQYF
D gene: -; V gene: TRBV27; J gene: TRBJ1-2; clone size: few; CDR3 DNA: TGTGCCAGCAGTTCCCAGACAGAGAACTATGGCTACACCTTC; CDR3 protein: CASSSQTENYGYTF
D gene: -; V gene: TRBV2; J gene: TRBJ1-1; clone size: -; CDR3 DNA: TGTGCCAGCACCTGGGGCACTGAAGCTTTCTTT; CDR3 protein: CASTWGTEAFF
D gene: -; V gene: TRBV10-1; J gene: TRBJ2-2; clone size: -; CDR3 DNA: TGCGCCAGCAGTGAACACCTCACCGGGGAGCTGTTTTTT; CDR3 protein: CASSEHLTGELFF
D gene: -; V gene: TRBV11-2; J gene: TRBJ2-2; clone size: once; CDR3 DNA: TGTGCCAGCAGCTTCGAGCCAGGGACCGGGGAGCTGTTTTTT; CDR3 protein: CASSFEPGTGELFF
D gene: TRBD1; V gene: TRBV19; J gene: TRBJ1-4; clone size: -; CDR3 DNA: TGTGCCAGTATGAGACAGGGAGCTGCAACTAATGAAAAACTGTTTTTT; CDR3 protein: CASMRQGAATNEKLFF
D gene: -; V gene: TRBV12-3/TRBV12-4; J gene: TRBJ1-1; clone size: -; CDR3 DNA: TGTGCCATTCAGGGGCGAGCAGCTGAAGCTTTCTTT; CDR3 protein: CAIQGRAAEAFF
D gene: TRBD1; V gene: TRBV28; J gene: TRBJ1-5; clone size: -; CDR3 DNA: TGTGCCAGCAGTGGCCCCCCCGGGACAGTGAGGGGTGGCAATCAGCCCCAGCATTTT; CDR3 protein: CASSGPPGTVRGGNQPQHF
D gene: -; V gene: TRBV4-1; J gene: TRBJ1-2; clone size: -; CDR3 DNA: TGCGCCAGCAGCCAAGAGATTCAAGGACAGACTTGGAACTATGGCTACACCTTC; CDR3 protein: CASSQEIQGQTWNYGYTF
D gene: TRBD1; V gene: TRBV2; J gene: TRBJ2-2; clone size: -; CDR3 DNA: TGTGCCAGCAGCCCCGGACAGGGGCTTCCCGGGGAGCTGTTTTTT; CDR3 protein: CASSPGQGLPGELFF
D gene: TRBD1; V gene: TRBV9; J gene: TRBJ1-1; clone size: -; CDR3 DNA: TGTGCCAGCAGCGTGGCACAGGGGCCGAACACTGAAGCTTTCTTT; CDR3 protein: CASSVAQGPNTEAFF